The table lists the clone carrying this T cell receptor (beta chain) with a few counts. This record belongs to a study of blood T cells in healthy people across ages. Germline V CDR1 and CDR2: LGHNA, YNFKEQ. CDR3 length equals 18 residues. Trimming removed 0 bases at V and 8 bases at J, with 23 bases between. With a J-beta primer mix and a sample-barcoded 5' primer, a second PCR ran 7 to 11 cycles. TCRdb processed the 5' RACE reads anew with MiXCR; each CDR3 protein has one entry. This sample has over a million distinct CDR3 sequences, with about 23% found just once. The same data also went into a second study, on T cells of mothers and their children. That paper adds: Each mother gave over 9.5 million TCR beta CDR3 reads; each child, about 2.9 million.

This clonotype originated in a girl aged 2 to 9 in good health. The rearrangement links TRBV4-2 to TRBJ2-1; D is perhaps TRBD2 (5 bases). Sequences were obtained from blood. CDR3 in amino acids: CASSQEEEAVRFFHEQFF. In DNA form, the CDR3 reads TGTGCCAGCAGCCAAGAAGAGGAAGCGGTCCGGTTTTTCCATGAGCAGTTCTTC.